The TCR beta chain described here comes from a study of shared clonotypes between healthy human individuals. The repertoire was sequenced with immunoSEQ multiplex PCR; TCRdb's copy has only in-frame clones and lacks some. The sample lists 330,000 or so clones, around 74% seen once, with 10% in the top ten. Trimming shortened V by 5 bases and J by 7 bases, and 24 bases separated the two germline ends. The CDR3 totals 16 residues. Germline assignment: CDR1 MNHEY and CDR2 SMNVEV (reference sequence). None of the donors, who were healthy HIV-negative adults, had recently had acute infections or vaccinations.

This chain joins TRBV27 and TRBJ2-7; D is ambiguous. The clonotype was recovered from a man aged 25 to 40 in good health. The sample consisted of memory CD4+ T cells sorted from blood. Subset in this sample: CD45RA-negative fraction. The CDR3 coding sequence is TGTGCCAGCAGTCAAGACCTCGGACGGACGAGGCGGGAGCAGTACTTC. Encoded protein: CASSQDLGRTRREQYF.